The 14 T cell receptor beta chains given below trace back to one sample, sequenced in a study of technical replicates of blood from a few donors. Produced via immunoSEQ multiplex PCR; TCRdb's table is partial and in-frame only. In the table there are fewer than 90,000 clones, 93% of which are singletons. Source material: T cells isolated from PBMCs. The receptors here all came from a human donor in good health.

The chain is built from TRBV28 and TRBJ1-2, with D perhaps TRBD1 (6 bases). In germline, CDR1 is MDHEN, CDR2 SYDVKM. Trimming removed 3 bases from V and 6 bases from J, with 14 bases in between. There are 14 residues in the CDR3. For the CDR3, the DNA is TGTGCCAGCAGTTTGCGGGGGGGCGCGAATGGCTACACCTTC. Translated, it gives CASSLRGGANGYTF.

This clone was seen just once. The V and J genes are TRBV23-1 and TRBJ2-2; 8 nucleotides agree with TRBD1. TRBV23-1 is an open reading frame whose function is uncertain. This CDR3 is built from 15 residues. Trimming at V came to 5 bases and at J to 4 bases, leaving 6 bases not matched to a gene. The DNA for the CDR3 is TGCGCCAGCAGTGGACAGGGAGAGTCCACCGGGGAGCTGTTTTTT. It specifies CASSGQGESTGELFF.

This chain uses TRBV18 with TRBJ1-4; perhaps TRBD1 as D (6 bases). The CDR3 covers 16 residues. Germline V gene data show CDR1 as KGHSH and CDR2 as LQKENI. The V end was cut by 5 bases, the J end by 0 bases, with 13 bases between. CDR3 DNA: TGTGCCAGCTCAAACGGACAGACCGCAACTAATGAAAAACTGTTTTTT. It codes for CASSNGQTATNEKLFF.

This clone was recorded once. The J gene is TRBJ1-5, the V gene TRBV6-5; 8 positions match TRBD1. From germline, CDR1 is MNHEY and CDR2 SVGAGI. V was clipped by 6 bases and J by 2 bases; unmatched bases: 6. The CDR3 extends over 15 amino acids. CDR3 in amino acids: CASSLDRAGNQPQHF. DNA of the CDR3: TGTGCCAGCAGCCTGGACAGGGCTGGCAATCAGCCCCAGCATTTT.

This rearrangement joins TRBV6-1 to TRBJ2-2; 11 bases are a match to TRBD2. Germline V gene lookup returns CDR1 MNHNS and CDR2 SASEGT. This CDR3 is built from 18 residues. V shed 1 base and J 5 bases; nucleotides not matched to a gene: 9. The CDR3 DNA reads as TGTGCCAGCAGTGAAGATTTGGGACTAGCGGTTTTTACCGGGGAGCTGTTTTTT. Translating it yields CASSEDLGLAVFTGELFF.

J is TRBJ2-4 and V is TRBV5-4, with 9 bases identical to TRBD1. CDR3 length: 14 residues. V gave up 5 bases and J gave up 4 bases; unmatched junction bases: 4. Germline V gene sequence: CDR1 SGHNT, CDR2 YYREEE (reference sequence). As DNA, the CDR3 is TGTGCCAGCAGAATACAGGGGGCAAAAAACATTCAGTACTTC. Translating it yields CASRIQGAKNIQYF.

This chain uses TRBV20-1 with TRBJ2-1, with D possibly being TRBD2 (6 bases). The CDR3 has 11 residues. Trimming took 7 bases from V and 2 from J, leaving 6 bases between them. Per the germline V gene, CDR1 is DFQATT and CDR2 is SNEGSKA (reference sequence). This chain's CDR3 is CSGGAYNEQFF. The CDR3 coding sequence is TGCAGTGGGGGGGCCTACAATGAGCAGTTCTTC.

This rearrangement joins TRBV6-5 to TRBJ2-1; TRBD2 matches at 7 bases. Germline CDR1 reads MNHEY; CDR2 reads SVGAGI. This CDR3 spans 14 amino acids. The V and J ends lost 5 bases and 6 bases, in that order; junction bases with no gene match: 7. CDR3 nucleotides: TGTGCCAGCAGTCCGCCGGGACTACTCAATGAGCAGTTCTTC. Its protein is CASSPPGLLNEQFF.

This chain joins TRBV5-1 and TRBJ1-6; a possible D gene is TRBD1 (5 bases). The V and J ends lost 1 base and 7 bases respectively, with 12 bases between them. Germline-derived CDR1 and CDR2 are SGHRS and YFSETQ. This CDR3 spans 15 amino acids. CDR3 sequence (DNA): TGCGCCAGCAGCTTGATGCAGGGTTCCAATTCACCCCTCCACTTT. It specifies CASSLMQGSNSPLHF.

The genes are TRBV27 and TRBJ2-1, with TRBD1 matching 11 bases. This CDR3 has 13 amino acids. Germline CDR1 and CDR2: MNHEY and SMNVEV (reference sequence). The ends lost 8 bases at V and 5 bases at J; junction bases unmatched: 2. The CDR3 bases are TGTGCCAGCGGACAGGGGGCACACAATGAGCAGTTCTTC. Its translation: CASGQGAHNEQFF.

This chain joins TRBV7-9 and TRBJ2-7; TRBD2 matches at 10 bases. The CDR3 totals 12 residues. Germline CDR1 is SEHNR and CDR2 is FQNEAQ (reference sequence). J gave up 5 bases and V 8 bases, and 3 bases lay outside the gene matches. In DNA, the CDR3 is TGTGCCAGCGAACTAGCGGGAAACGAGCAGTACTTC. This sequence encodes CASELAGNEQYF.

CDR3 protein: CASNADGGNTEAFF. The CDR3 DNA follows: TGCGCCAGCAACGCCGACGGGGGGAATACTGAAGCTTTCTTT. The chain combines TRBV5-1 with TRBJ1-1; D might be TRBD1 (5 bases). CDR1 is SGHRS and CDR2 is YFSETQ in the germline V gene. CDR3 length: 14 amino acids. V shed 6 bases and J shed 5 bases, with 17 bases lying between them.

J is TRBJ1-3 and V is TRBV29-1; D is unclear. The CDR3 covers 13 residues. CDR1 is SQVTM and CDR2 is ANQGSEA in the germline V gene. Trimming stripped 6 bases from V and 2 bases from J, with 11 bases between. CDR3 protein: CSVPAATGNTIYF. The CDR3 DNA is TGCAGCGTCCCCGCCGCTACTGGAAACACCATATATTTT.

V usage is TRBV19 and J usage is TRBJ2-5; TRBD2 aligns across 10 bases. The germline V gene has CDR1 LNHDA and CDR2 SQIVND (reference sequence). The ends lost 1 base at V and 5 bases at J; junction bases unmatched: 10. The CDR3 totals 17 residues. CDR3 sequence: CASSIGFGAGGLETQYF. CDR3 DNA sequence: TGTGCCAGTAGTATAGGTTTCGGAGCGGGGGGGTTGGAGACCCAGTACTTC.